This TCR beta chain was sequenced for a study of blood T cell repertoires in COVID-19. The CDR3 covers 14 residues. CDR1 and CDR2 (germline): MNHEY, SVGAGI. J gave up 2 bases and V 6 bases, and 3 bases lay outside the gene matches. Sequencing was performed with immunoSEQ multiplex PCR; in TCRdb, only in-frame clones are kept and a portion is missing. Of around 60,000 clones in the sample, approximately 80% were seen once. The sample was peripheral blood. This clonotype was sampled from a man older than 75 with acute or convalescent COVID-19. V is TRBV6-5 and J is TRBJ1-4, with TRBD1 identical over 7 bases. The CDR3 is CASSPGGTNEKLFF. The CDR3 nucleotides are TGTGCCAGCAGCCCAGGGGGGACTAATGAAAAACTGTTTTTT.